The TCR beta chain under discussion was sequenced for a study of cytomegalovirus exposure and HLA in healthy donors. The study's findings and limits: Only CMV serostatus was available as immune exposure information. Reportedly, a later analysis found an Asian-associated ancestry cluster had fewer N-insertions than the approximately 670-donor mean. Later analysis demonstrated an association between a missense DCLRE1C variant and TCR beta V- and J-gene trimming.

Amplification used 60 Vbeta primers and 13 Jbeta primers. In the authors' workflow: Around 80 million unique TCR beta chains, some 10 million of them shared, were counted by a later analysis. Assay: immunoSEQ multiplex PCR; the TCRdb copy retains only in-frame clones and omits some. V, J and clone size reflect that table, while D and trimming were determined from the DNA. The table includes 210,000 or so clones, about 80% detected once. The V gene end was trimmed by 4 bases and the J gene end by 2 bases; junction bases not matched to a gene: 9. Germline V gene data show CDR1 as SGHNT and CDR2 as YYREEE (reference sequence). This CDR3 region has 17 residues. Turning to this clone: What it binds is unknown.

The sample taken for sequencing was PBMCs. This sequence was found in a man aged 18 to 30 in good health and CMV-seronegative. The rearrangement uses TRBV5-4 and TRBJ2-3; TRBD2 aligns across 11 bases. The CDR3 coding sequence is TGTGCCAGCAGCAACGGACTAGCGGGCGTAGCCACAGATACGCAGTATTTT. This codes for CASSNGLAGVATDTQYF. The whole variable domain, filled in from reference TRBV5-4 and TRBJ2-3, reads ETGVTQSPTHLIKTRGQQVTLRCSSQSGHNTVSWYQQALGQGPQFIFQYYREEENGRGNFPPRFSGLQFPNYSSELNVNALELDDSALYLCASSNGLAGVATDTQYFGPGTRLTVL.